Listed below are T cell receptor beta chains from one sample, sequenced in a study of T cell responses to AZD1222 COVID-19 vaccine. Only in-frame clones appear in the TCRdb table, and some are missing; sequencing was by immunoSEQ multiplex PCR. Among 150,000 to 200,000 clones listed, about 90% were seen once. Sample: peripheral blood, taken on day 0 of AZD1222 vaccination. These receptors originate from an adult in good health. Each CDR3 is given with its conserved first and last residue. The D gene is left open where the match is weak. Only some rows state a clone size, as once, few, many or a class for expanded clones.

>NA|TRBV28|TRBJ1-5|NA
CAGGRGWDQPQHF
TGTGCGGGGGGCAGGGGATGGGACCAGCCCCAGCATTTT
>NA|TRBV4-1|TRBJ1-2|NA
CASRPTGTGGGYTF
TGCGCCAGCAGGCCAACAGGGACGGGAGGGGGCTACACCTTC
>NA|TRBV7-8|TRBJ1-1|NA
CASSLGVPPERGEAFF
TGTGCCAGCAGCTTAGGGGTACCGCCGGAACGGGGTGAAGCTTTCTTT
>NA|TRBV14|TRBJ1-2|NA
CASSHQDGLYGYTF
TGTGCCAGCAGCCACCAGGACGGACTCTATGGCTACACCTTC
>NA|TRBV2|TRBJ1-1|NA
CASSARAQANTEAFF
TGTGCCAGCAGTGCACGCGCACAGGCGAACACTGAAGCTTTCTTT
>NA|TRBV29-1|TRBJ1-1|TRBD1
CSVHGTGGALNTEAFF
TGCAGCGTTCACGGGACAGGGGGCGCCTTGAACACTGAAGCTTTCTTT
>NA|TRBV6-2/TRBV6-3|TRBJ1-1|TRBD1
CASSYNRGPGTEAFF
TGTGCCAGCAGTTATAACAGGGGGCCAGGCACTGAAGCTTTCTTT
>NA|TRBV29-1|TRBJ1-1|NA
CSVEGHTGTEAFF
TGCAGCGTTGAGGGGCATACCGGCACTGAAGCTTTCTTT
>NA|TRBV6-5|TRBJ2-1|NA
CASSILVGFNEQFF
TGTGCCAGCTCAATACTAGTCGGTTTCAATGAGCAGTTCTTC
>NA|TRBV25-1|TRBJ1-5|NA
CASSDRGLGNQPQHF
TGTGCCAGCAGTGACCGAGGGTTAGGCAATCAGCCCCAGCATTTT
>NA|TRBV6-5|TRBJ1-1|NA
CASRGYVNTEAFF
TGTGCCAGCAGGGGGTACGTGAACACTGAAGCTTTCTTT
>once|TRBV2|TRBJ2-7|TRBD1
CASSGGQGAYEQYF
TGTGCCAGCAGTGGTGGACAGGGAGCCTACGAGCAGTACTTC
>NA|TRBV5-5|TRBJ2-7|TRBD1
CASTVVGQGPYEQYF
TGTGCCAGCACCGTGGTTGGACAGGGGCCCTACGAGCAGTACTTC
>NA|TRBV27|TRBJ2-7|NA
CASSLSWGSYEQYF
TGTGCCAGCAGTTTATCGTGGGGTTCCTACGAGCAGTACTTC
>NA|TRBV18|TRBJ2-7|NA
CASSLSGTSSEQYF
TGTGCCAGCTCACTATCCGGGACATCAAGCGAGCAGTACTTC
>NA|TRBV6-4|TRBJ1-5|NA
CASRATRSNQPQHF
TGTGCCAGCAGGGCCACGCGGAGCAATCAGCCCCAGCATTTT
>once|TRBV15|TRBJ2-7|NA
CATSRDRRTDEQYF
TGTGCCACCAGCAGAGATCGTAGGACAGACGAGCAGTACTTC
>NA|TRBV10-3|TRBJ2-1|NA
CAISERGDNEQFF
TGTGCCATCAGTGAAAGGGGGGACAATGAGCAGTTCTTC
>NA|TRBV4-2|TRBJ2-5|NA
CASSQIGLTQETQYF
TGTGCCAGCAGCCAAATAGGACTAACCCAAGAGACCCAGTACTTC
>NA|TRBV7-9|TRBJ1-5|TRBD1
CASSKDRVVSNQPQHF
TGTGCCAGCAGCAAAGACAGGGTCGTAAGCAATCAGCCCCAGCATTTT
>NA|TRBV11-2|TRBJ1-1|NA
CASSLGVTEAFF
TGTGCCAGCAGCCTCGGGGTCACTGAAGCTTTCTTT
>NA|TRBV7-9|TRBJ2-1|NA
CASSYGGANNEQFF
TGTGCCAGCAGCTACGGCGGCGCCAACAATGAGCAGTTCTTC
>NA|TRBV5-1|TRBJ2-5|NA
CASSLWAGVMETQYF
TGCGCCAGCAGCTTGTGGGCAGGAGTCATGGAGACCCAGTACTTC
>NA|TRBV12-3/TRBV12-4|TRBJ1-2|NA
CASSLSGGRGYTF
TGTGCCAGCAGTTTAAGTGGAGGGAGGGGCTACACCTTC
>once|TRBV9|TRBJ1-1|NA
CASSGGDLNAEAFF
TGTGCCAGCAGCGGAGGAGACTTAAACGCTGAAGCTTTCTTT
>NA|TRBV5-1|TRBJ2-5|TRBD2
CASSLGSGAPQETQYF
TGCGCCAGCAGCTTGGGTAGCGGGGCACCCCAAGAGACCCAGTACTTC
>once|TRBV28|TRBJ2-3|NA
CASSPPPTDTQYF
TGTGCCAGCAGTCCTCCCCCCACAGATACGCAGTATTTT
>few|TRBV2|TRBJ1-2|NA
CASYRDGIAGYTF
TGTGCCAGCTACCGGGACGGGATAGCTGGCTACACCTTC
>NA|TRBV27|TRBJ1-2|NA
CASSLSRAGDYGYTF
TGTGCCAGCAGTTTATCGAGGGCAGGAGACTATGGCTACACCTTC
>NA|TRBV7-2|TRBJ2-3|NA
CASSLGAGTNTQYF
TGTGCCAGCAGCTTAGGGGCAGGGACAAATACGCAGTATTTT
>NA|TRBV19|TRBJ1-2|NA
CASLKGPGGYTF
TGTGCCAGTCTGAAGGGGCCGGGTGGCTACACCTTC
>few|TRBV18|TRBJ1-2|NA
CASSPLSKPGTGQEYGYTF
TGTGCCAGCTCACCACTTAGTAAGCCAGGAACGGGGCAAGAGTATGGCTACACCTTC
>once|TRBV7-9|TRBJ2-3|NA
CASTNGLGTDTQYF
TGTGCCAGCACCAACGGACTGGGCACAGATACGCAGTATTTT
>NA|TRBV5-6|TRBJ2-7|NA
CASSPSRRRITYEQYF
TGTGCCAGCAGCCCGTCGAGGAGACGGATAACCTACGAGCAGTACTTC
>NA|TRBV28|TRBJ1-3|NA
CASSLPQQRTGNTIYF
TGTGCCAGCAGTTTACCCCAGCAGAGAACCGGAAACACCATATATTTT
>NA|TRBV29-1|TRBJ2-3|NA
CSVHRGSNTDTQYF
TGCAGCGTCCATAGGGGGAGCAACACAGATACGCAGTATTTT
>NA|TRBV9|TRBJ2-1|NA
CASSVGYNEQFF
TGTGCCAGCAGCGTAGGATACAATGAGCAGTTCTTC
>NA|TRBV2|TRBJ2-2|TRBD2
CASSVSGTTNTGELFF
TGTGCCAGCAGTGTTAGCGGGACGACGAACACCGGGGAGCTGTTTTTT
>once|TRBV28|TRBJ2-7|NA
CASSLPGTLAYEQYF
TGTGCCAGCAGTCTCCCCGGGACACTAGCCTACGAGCAGTACTTC
>once|TRBV24-1|TRBJ2-3|NA
CATSDLQGGTDTQYF
TGTGCCACCAGTGATTTGCAAGGAGGAACAGATACGCAGTATTTT
>NA|TRBV7-9|TRBJ1-2|NA
CASRTSTGGNYGYTF
TGTGCCAGCAGAACCTCGACAGGCGGAAACTATGGCTACACCTTC
>NA|TRBV11-3|TRBJ1-3|NA
CASSLPNRVSSGNTIYF
TGTGCCAGCAGCTTACCCAATCGGGTGAGCTCTGGAAACACCATATATTTT
>NA|TRBV4-1|TRBJ2-1|TRBD1
CASSSDRGQYNEQFF
TGCGCCAGCAGCTCTGACAGGGGCCAATACAATGAGCAGTTCTTC
>NA|TRBV7-2|TRBJ2-2|NA
CASTLVGGLTGELFF
TGTGCCAGCACCTTAGTGGGCGGTCTCACCGGGGAGCTGTTTTTT
>NA|TRBV6-2/TRBV6-3|TRBJ1-2|NA
CASSYGGNYGYTF
TGTGCCAGCAGTTATGGGGGGAACTATGGCTACACCTTC
>NA|TRBV9|TRBJ1-3|TRBD1
CASNRGRGNTIYF
TGTGCCAGTAACAGGGGAAGAGGAAACACCATATATTTT
>NA|TRBV19|TRBJ2-1|TRBD2
CASSIWLAGAYNEQFF
TGTGCCAGTAGTATCTGGCTAGCGGGAGCCTACAATGAGCAGTTCTTC
>NA|TRBV18|TRBJ2-7|TRBD2
CASSPLSGGNEQYF
TGTGCCAGCTCACCCTTGAGCGGGGGCAACGAGCAGTACTTC